This T cell receptor (beta chain) was obtained from a study of CD8+ T cells in alopecia areata. RNA was extracted and reverse transcribed into cDNA as the sequencing template. The repertoire was sequenced with immunoSEQ multiplex PCR; TCRdb's copy has only in-frame clones and lacks some. Of some 180,000 clones in the sample, roughly 50% were seen once. This CDR3 is built from 12 residues. CDR1 is LGHNT and CDR2 is FRNRAP in the germline V gene. V was clipped by 5 bases and J by 8 bases, with 12 bases between them. Treatment indicated: oral pan-JAK inhibitor, 5-10 mg twice daily. This clonotype was obtained from a human donor with alopecia areata. J is TRBJ1-2 and V is TRBV12-5, with D possibly matching TRBD1 (5 bases). The source material was CD8+ T cells sorted from blood, sampled at week 24, from a patient treated with tofacitinib. The CDR3 is CASGPTREGYTF. The CDR3 DNA reads as TGTGCTAGTGGTCCCACCAGGGAGGGCTACACCTTC. Based on the CDR3 plus reference TRBV12-5 and TRBJ1-2, the full variable domain is DARVTQTPRHKVTEMGQEVTMRCQPILGHNTVFWYRQTMMQGLELLAYFRNRAPLDDSGMPKDRFSAEMPDATLATLKIQPSEPRDSAVYFCASGPTREGYTFGSGTRLTVV.